Following are 31 T cell receptor beta chains from one sample sequenced in a study of shared clonotypes between healthy human individuals. Sequencing was performed with immunoSEQ multiplex PCR; in TCRdb, only in-frame clones are kept and a portion is missing. The table records about 490,000 clones, about 80% of them present only once. Sequenced sample: PBMCs. The receptors were sampled from a woman in her thirties or forties in good health. Some clones in this sample may be carry-over from other donors' samples.

About this clone itself: A far larger clone is a single base away, which makes a read error likely. Within the sample, other DNA sequences also encode this same CDR3. V gene TRBV28 combines with J gene TRBJ2-7; TRBD1 matches at 9 bases. The CDR3 consists of 16 residues. From germline, CDR1 is MDHEN and CDR2 SYDVKM. The CDR3 region has the DNA TGTGCAAGCAGTTTATCGTGGACAGGGGTATTTCGCGAGCAGTACTTC. Translated: CASSLSWTGVFREQYF.

The rearrangement joins TRBV10-3 to TRBJ2-5; 15 bases fit TRBD2. V lost 2 bases to trimming and J lost 0 bases; unmatched junction nucleotides: 7. The CDR3 contains 19 residues. From germline, CDR1 is ENHRY and CDR2 SYGVKD. The DNA of the CDR3 is TGTGCCATCAGTGAGGCCAGGGGACTAGCGGGAGGCCACCAAGAGACCCAGTACTTC. Translated: CAISEARGLAGGHQETQYF.

The CDR3 DNA sequence: TGTGCCAGCAGTTTAAACTTCGGGGTCGGAGGGCTGAGGACTGAAGCTTTCTTT. It encodes CASSLNFGVGGLRTEAFF. The chain uses TRBV27 and TRBJ1-1; no firm D call. CDR1 and CDR2 from the germline V gene are MNHEY and SMNVEV (reference sequence). CDR3 length equals 18 residues. V gave up 2 bases and J gave up 5 bases, with 24 bases separating them.

This chain uses TRBV11-3 with TRBJ2-3, with D maybe TRBD2 (5 bases). Per germline, CDR1 SGHNT and CDR2 YENEEA. The CDR3 is 13 amino acids. V was trimmed by 6 bases and J by 4 bases, leaving 11 bases between them. The CDR3, as DNA: TGTGCCAGCAGTGGTCTAGCTGCAGATACGCAGTATTTT. Translated, it gives CASSGLAADTQYF.

The chain recombines TRBV6-5 with TRBJ2-7, with a possible D match to TRBD1 (5 bases). The CDR3 has 13 residues. Trimming shortened V by 2 bases and J by 2 bases, and 7 bases separated the two germline ends. In germline, CDR1 is MNHEY, CDR2 SVGAGI. CDR3 in amino acids: CASSYDRAYEQYF. The CDR3 nucleotides read TGTGCCAGCAGTTACGACAGAGCCTACGAGCAGTACTTC.

Points on this clone: At one boundary the junction diverges from the germline segment, which might be a read error. Other DNA sequences of this sample code for an identical CDR3. This chain's CDR3 is CAWNFLGAGNTIYF. The CDR3 region has the DNA TGTGCCTGGAATTTTCTAGGGGCTGGAAATACCATATATTTT. This chain connects TRBV30 to TRBJ1-3; TRBD1 is a possible D gene (5 bases). From germline, CDR1 is GTSNPN and CDR2 SVGIG (reference sequence). The CDR3 has 14 residues.

The rearrangement uses TRBV18 and TRBJ2-7, with D possibly TRBD2 on 6 matching bases. CDR3 size: 15 residues. Germline V CDR1 and CDR2: KGHSH, LQKENI. Trimming stripped 0 bases from V and 2 bases from J, with 11 bases between. The CDR3 sequence is CASSPPSGSTYEQYF. Here the CDR3 DNA reads TGTGCCAGCTCACCACCGAGCGGGTCAACCTACGAGCAGTACTTC.

The rearrangement uses TRBV30 and TRBJ1-2; unclear D gene. The CDR3 loop spans 14 amino acids. Germline V CDR1 and CDR2: GTSNPN, SVGIG (reference sequence). V was shortened by 7 bases and J by 0 bases, with 15 bases between the two germline ends. The DNA of the CDR3 is TGTGCCTATATGAGGCAGCTCACTAACTATGGCTACACCTTC. Its translation: CAYMRQLTNYGYTF. Together with reference TRBV30 and TRBJ1-2, the CDR3 gives the full variable domain: SQTIHQWPATLVQPVGSPLSLECTVEGTSNPNLYWYRQAAGRGLQLLFYSVGIGQISSEVPQNLSASRPQDRQFILSSKKLLLSDSGFYLCAYMRQLTNYGYTFGSGTRLTVV.

This chain joins TRBV27 and TRBJ2-6, with D unresolved. Deletions cut 5 bases from V and 0 bases from J, with 14 bases between. Germline assignment: CDR1 MNHEY and CDR2 SMNVEV (reference sequence). This CDR3 has 17 amino acids. DNA of the CDR3: TGTGCCAGCAGTCGGTCCATATTTAGCTCTGGGGCCAACGTCCTGACTTTC. As protein: CASSRSIFSSGANVLTF.

The chain has TRBV2 and TRBJ2-7; weak D call: TRBD2 (7 bases). The CDR3 consists of 16 residues. Germline values: CDR1 SNHLY, CDR2 FYNNEI. Trimming removed 5 bases from V and 3 bases from J, with 20 bases in between. CDR3 region: CASSPRLGGGRYEQYF. DNA for the CDR3: TGTGCCAGCAGTCCCCGGTTGGGGGGGGGCCGCTACGAGCAGTACTTC.

This clone has just one count. Other nucleotide sequences from this sample produce the same CDR3. This rearrangement joins TRBV5-1 to TRBJ2-5; TRBD1 aligns across 8 bases. The CDR3 loop spans 14 amino acids. J gave up 1 base and V 2 bases, and 1 base lay outside the gene matches. Germline V gene lookup returns CDR1 SGHRS and CDR2 YFSETQ. CDR3 sequence: CASSLGQGQETQYF. CDR3 coding DNA: TGCGCCAGCAGCTTAGGACAGGGCCAAGAGACCCAGTACTTC.

The CDR3 DNA is TGTGCCAGCAGTGAGAGGGAAATTTATAGCAATCAGCCCCAGCATTTT. Its translation is CASSEREIYSNQPQHF. This chain joins TRBV6-1 and TRBJ1-5; D call uncertain. The CDR3 spans 16 residues. Germline CDR1 reads MNHNS; CDR2 reads SASEGT. V gave up 3 bases and J gave up 0 bases, with 12 bases separating them.

This clone was found a few times. The rearrangement links TRBV6-6 to TRBJ1-2; the D is unclear. The V end was cut by 5 bases, the J end by 6 bases, with 13 bases between. Germline lookup yields CDR1 MNHNY and CDR2 SVGAGI (reference sequence). The CDR3 has 13 residues. In DNA form, the CDR3 reads TGTGCCAGCAGTCGGCCCGAGTCTAATGGCTACACCTTC. Translating it yields CASSRPESNGYTF.

The chain couples TRBV6-6 to TRBJ2-7; 14 nucleotides agree with TRBD2. The ends lost 2 bases at V and 12 bases at J; junction bases unmatched: 6. The CDR3 contains 14 residues. The germline gives CDR1 MNHNY, CDR2 SVGAGI (reference sequence). CDR3 sequence (DNA): TGTGCCAGCAGTTACCTGGGACTAGCGGGAGAAGTGTACTTC. Its protein product is CASSYLGLAGEVYF.

CDR3 region: CASSLEGRAGMWEKLFF. DNA for the CDR3: TGCGCCAGCAGCTTGGAGGGCCGGGCCGGTATGTGGGAAAAACTGTTTTTT. The chain is built from TRBV5-1 and TRBJ1-4; D gene uncertain. The CDR3 is 17 amino acids. From germline, CDR1 is SGHRS and CDR2 YFSETQ. V lost 0 bases, J lost 8 bases, and 20 bases lay in between.

The rearrangement links TRBV7-2 to TRBJ1-3; no firm D call. The CDR3 covers 15 residues. The V end lost 2 bases, the J end lost 4 bases, and 12 bases lay between the germline ends. CDR1 is SGHTA and CDR2 is FQGNSA in the germline V gene. CDR3 sequence reads: CASSLQALGGNTIYF. CDR3 coding DNA: TGTGCCAGCAGCTTACAAGCCTTGGGGGGAAACACCATATATTTT.

The rearrangement joins TRBV7-6 to TRBJ2-5; no reliable D call. Trimming pared 4 bases from V and 4 bases from J, leaving 13 bases between. CDR3 size: 14 residues. Germline values: CDR1 SGHVS, CDR2 FNYEAQ. The CDR3: CASSSILGAETQYF. In DNA, the CDR3 is TGTGCCAGCAGCTCTATCCTTGGAGCAGAGACCCAGTACTTC.

This clone came up once. The rearrangement joins TRBV28 to TRBJ1-1; D remains ambiguous. V gave up 2 bases and J gave up 0 bases, with 7 bases separating them. Germline values: CDR1 MDHEN, CDR2 SYDVKM. This CDR3 comprises 14 residues. CDR3 coding DNA: TGTGCCAGCAGTTTAAATAGTGTGAACACTGAAGCTTTCTTT. Encoded protein: CASSLNSVNTEAFF.

Concerning this clone itself: At the DNA level, this CDR3 is encoded by other sequences in the same sample as well. The J gene is TRBJ1-1, the V gene TRBV5-1; D perhaps matches TRBD1 (5 bases). V was clipped by 0 bases and J by 1 base, with 7 bases between them. This CDR3 is built from 14 residues. Germline V gives CDR1 SGHRS, CDR2 YFSETQ. This CDR3 is CASSLGGGNTEAFF. The DNA for the CDR3 is TGCGCCAGCAGCTTGGGTGGGGGGAACACTGAAGCTTTCTTT.

This chain uses TRBV5-1 with TRBJ2-3; tentatively, D is TRBD2 (5 bases). CDR3 size: 15 residues. CDR1 is SGHRS and CDR2 is YFSETQ in the germline V gene. V lost 7 bases, J lost 3 bases, and 18 bases lay in between. Here the CDR3 reads CASRRGMSGTDTQYF. CDR3 in DNA: TGCGCCAGCCGGCGAGGGATGTCGGGGACAGATACGCAGTATTTT.

For the CDR3, the DNA is TGCGCCAGCAGCTTGGCAGCGGACGGCGTAGGAGAGCAGTACTTC. Translation gives CASSLAADGVGEQYF. The V call is TRBV5-1, the J call TRBJ2-7; weak D call: TRBD2 (5 bases). Per the germline V gene, CDR1 is SGHRS and CDR2 is YFSETQ. The CDR3 consists of 15 residues. Deletions cut 0 bases from V and 7 bases from J, with 17 bases between.

This clone has a single count. The gene calls are TRBV18 and TRBJ1-1; 7 positions match TRBD1. The CDR3 is 16 residues long. Trimming cost V 3 bases and J 5 bases; bases outside gene matches: 12. Germline CDR1 KGHSH, CDR2 LQKENI. CDR3 residues: CASSPPGGAGGTEAFF. Written as DNA, the CDR3 is TGTGCCAGCTCACCTCCGGGTGGGGCAGGGGGAACTGAAGCTTTCTTT.

A single count supports this clone. The genes are TRBV29-1 and TRBJ2-1; D is unresolved. The CDR3 is 11 amino acids. Germline V lookup: CDR1 SQVTM, CDR2 ANQGSEA. Between the trimmed V and J ends, which lost 1 base and 15 bases, there was a span of 13 bases. The CDR3 sequence: CSVEVVSRWFF. CDR3 in DNA: TGCAGCGTTGAAGTGGTGTCCAGGTGGTTCTTC.

The chain recombines TRBV5-1 with TRBJ2-3; 11 bases agree with TRBD2. The J segment lost 6 bases and the V segment lost 5 bases, leaving 5 bases of the junction unmatched. The CDR3 has 14 residues. The germline gives CDR1 SGHRS, CDR2 YFSETQ. CDR3 coding DNA: TGCGCCAGCAGGATAGCGGGAGGGCCGGATACGCAGTATTTT. Its protein is CASRIAGGPDTQYF.

The rearrangement joins TRBV2 to TRBJ2-5; D not resolved. V lost 4 bases to trimming and J lost 1 base, with 7 bases between them. CDR1 and CDR2 from the germline V gene are SNHLY and FYNNEI. This CDR3 spans 13 amino acids. The CDR3 coding sequence is TGTGCCAGCAGTGGTGGCAGCCAAGAGACCCAGTACTTC. It is translated as CASSGGSQETQYF.

The V gene is TRBV7-3, the J gene TRBJ2-2; the D is unclear. V was shortened by 0 bases and J by 3 bases, with 2 bases between the two germline ends. The CDR3 is 13 amino acids. Germline loops: CDR1 SGHTA, CDR2 FQGTGA. The CDR3, as DNA: TGTGCCAGCAGCTTAACTTACACCGGGGAGCTGTTTTTT. It is translated as CASSLTYTGELFF.

This chain links TRBV4-2 with TRBJ1-3; D might be TRBD1 (6 bases). The V and J ends lost 0 bases and 4 bases respectively, with 10 bases between them. There are 15 residues in the CDR3. Germline CDR1 reads LGHNA; CDR2 reads YNFKEQ. The CDR3 is CASSQESGQGNTIYF. The CDR3, as DNA: TGTGCCAGCAGCCAAGAATCGGGACAAGGAAACACCATATATTTT.

The CDR3 sequence is CASSYDRGGQPQHF. Written as DNA, the CDR3 is TGTGCCAGCAGTTACGACAGGGGAGGTCAGCCCCAGCATTTT. The gene calls are TRBV6-6 and TRBJ1-5, with 8 bases aligning to TRBD1. CDR3 size: 14 residues. CDR1 is MNHNY and CDR2 is SVGAGI in the germline V gene (reference sequence). Trimming cost V 2 bases and J 6 bases; bases outside gene matches: 3.

This clone appeared a single time. This chain uses TRBV28 with TRBJ2-4; D remains unclear. The germline CDR1 and CDR2 sequences are MDHEN and SYDVKM. This CDR3 has 15 residues. V lost 7 bases to trimming and J lost 0 bases, with 13 bases between them. This CDR3 is CASNTARLAKNIQYF. CDR3 coding DNA: TGTGCCAGCAATACAGCAAGACTAGCCAAAAACATTCAGTACTTC.

This sequence joins TRBV5-4 and TRBJ2-1; D call uncertain. This CDR3 contains 13 residues. Per the germline V gene, CDR1 is SGHNT and CDR2 is YYREEE (reference sequence). The V gene lost 0 bases and the J gene lost 7 bases, with 8 bases spanning the gap. The CDR3 protein is CASSLAVSNEQFF. The CDR3 bases are TGTGCCAGCAGCTTGGCAGTTAGTAATGAGCAGTTCTTC.

The J gene is TRBJ2-6, the V gene TRBV29-1; D remains unclear. Trimming removed 4 bases at V and 2 bases at J, with 9 bases between. The CDR3 is 14 residues long. Germline-derived CDR1 and CDR2 are SQVTM and ANQGSEA. CDR3 bases: TGCAGCGTTGGGCCGTCTCCTGGGGCCAACGTCCTGACTTTC. Translating gives CSVGPSPGANVLTF.